Many counts were recorded for the clone carrying this TCR beta chain. Authors of the study amplified TCR beta CDR3 regions from RNA transcripts. Initially, a first-round RT-PCR of the TCR CDR3 employed the HTBI primer set. MiXCR, run by TCRdb on the multiplex PCR reads, gives a single entry per CDR3 protein. The profile shows about 560,000 distinct CDR3 sequences, over 15% of them singletons. This CDR3 is 17 amino acids long. CDR1 SGHTA and CDR2 FQGTGA come from the germline V gene. The V gene lost 5 bases and the J gene lost 7 bases, with 25 bases spanning the gap. The data derive from a study of T cells in Graves' hyperthyroidism and ophthalmopathy. Among the patients, aged 18 to 65, hyperthyroidism was newly diagnosed and had lasted under 2 months.

What was sequenced was blood. This sequence originates from a woman younger than 30 with Graves' hyperthyroidism. This chain joins TRBV7-3 and TRBJ2-3, with D perhaps TRBD1 (8 bases). CDR3: CASSTGQGGPQDHTQYF. The CDR3 nucleotides read TGTGCCAGCAGCACCGGACAGGGAGGGCCTCAAGACCATACGCAGTATTTT.